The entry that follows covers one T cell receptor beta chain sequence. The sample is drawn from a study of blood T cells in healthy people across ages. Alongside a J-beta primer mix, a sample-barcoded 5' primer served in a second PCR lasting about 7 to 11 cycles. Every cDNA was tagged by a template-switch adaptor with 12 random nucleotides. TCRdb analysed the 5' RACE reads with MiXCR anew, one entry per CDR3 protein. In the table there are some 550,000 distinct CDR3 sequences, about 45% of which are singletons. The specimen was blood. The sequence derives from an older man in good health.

The CDR3 protein is CSAFRDTPKDGYTF. The CDR3 coding sequence is TGCAGTGCTTTCCGGGACACCCCTAAGGATGGCTACACCTTC. The chain carries TRBV20-1 and TRBJ1-2, with D possibly TRBD1 on 6 matching bases. The V end lost 5 bases, the J end lost 6 bases, and 19 bases lay between the germline ends. This CDR3 has 14 amino acids. Per germline, CDR1 DFQATT and CDR2 SNEGSKA (reference sequence).